These 9 T cell receptor beta chains share one sample of origin, sequenced in a study of OX40 agonist ivuxolimab in advanced cancers. The repertoire was sequenced with immunoSEQ multiplex PCR; TCRdb's copy has only in-frame clones and lacks some. The sample comprises some 60,000 clones, approximately 83% of which are singletons, and roughly an eighth rests with the top ten. The sequencing here drew on CD4+ or CD8+ T cells sorted from blood, taken in a trial of the OX40 agonist ivuxolimab. Receptor source: an adult with an advanced solid tumor such as melanoma, head and neck, liver or kidney cancer.

The rearrangement links TRBV27 to TRBJ1-6; no definite D call. Per germline, CDR1 MNHEY and CDR2 SMNVEV (reference sequence). V gave up 5 bases and J gave up 0 bases, with 14 bases separating them. CDR3 length: 17 amino acids. The CDR3 loop reads CASSANQIYSYNSPLHF. CDR3 bases: TGTGCCAGCAGTGCCAACCAAATATACTCCTATAATTCACCCCTCCACTTT.

This chain links TRBV5-1 with TRBJ2-3; TRBD2 might be the D (5 bases). Germline CDR1 reads SGHRS; CDR2 reads YFSETQ. Trimming took 0 bases from V and 8 from J, leaving 19 bases between them. The CDR3 is 16 amino acids. CDR3 bases: TGCGCCAGCAGCTTGGGTGTCGGCACGGGGAGAGGTACGCAGTATTTT. Translating gives CASSLGVGTGRGTQYF.

The chain couples TRBV25-1 to TRBJ2-1; D is perhaps TRBD1 (6 bases). The CDR3 is 14 amino acids. The germline CDR1 and CDR2 sequences are MGHDK and SYGVNS. Deletions cut 4 bases from V and 1 base from J, with 8 bases between. The CDR3, as DNA: TGTGCCAGCAGTGTACAGGGTTCCTACAATGAGCAGTTCTTC. Translation: CASSVQGSYNEQFF.

The chain employs TRBV19 and TRBJ2-7, with D perhaps matching TRBD2 (6 bases). CDR1 LNHDA and CDR2 SQIVND come from the germline V gene (reference sequence). Trimming removed 5 bases at V and 3 bases at J, with 14 bases between. The CDR3 has 14 amino acids. The CDR3 protein is CASSVGGSFYEQYF. The CDR3 DNA sequence: TGTGCCAGTAGTGTGGGGGGTTCTTTCTACGAGCAGTACTTC. The whole variable domain, remainder taken from reference TRBV19 and TRBJ2-7, is DGGITQSPKYLFRKEGQNVTLSCEQNLNHDAMYWYRQDPGQGLRLIYYSQIVNDFQKGDIAEGYSVSREKKESFPLTVTSAQKNPTAFYLCASSVGGSFYEQYFGPGTRLTVT.

V and J are TRBV29-1 and TRBJ2-5; the D is unclear. Trimming removed 2 bases at V and 5 bases at J, with 9 bases between. This CDR3 region has 12 residues. Germline V gene data show CDR1 as SQVTM and CDR2 as ANQGSEA. In nucleotides, the CDR3 is TGCAGCGTTGAATTGGCAGACGAGACCCAGTACTTC. Amino acids: CSVELADETQYF.

The J gene is TRBJ2-6, the V gene TRBV7-3; 10 positions agree with TRBD1. V shed 6 bases and J 4 bases; nucleotides not matched to a gene: 6. The V gene's germline CDR1 is SGHTA and CDR2 FQGTGA. The CDR3 is 16 residues long. CDR3 protein: CASSRTGGSGANVLTF. The CDR3 bases are TGTGCCAGCAGTCGGACAGGGGGATCGGGGGCCAACGTCCTGACTTTC. Complete variable domain (other parts from reference TRBV7-3 and TRBJ2-6): GAGVSQTPSNKVTEKGKYVELRCDPISGHTALYWYRQSLGQGPEFLIYFQGTGAADDSGLPNDRFFAVRPEGSVSTLKIQRTERGDSAVYLCASSRTGGSGANVLTFGAGSRLTVL.

The rearrangement joins TRBV7-2 to TRBJ2-7; either TRBD1 or TRBD2 may fit D (8 bases each). Germline values: CDR1 SGHTA, CDR2 FQGNSA. The length of the CDR3 is 15 residues. Trimming removed 4 bases from V and 2 bases from J, with 15 bases in between. CDR3 amino acids: CASSSGGTGAYEQYF. Written as DNA, the CDR3 is TGTGCCAGCAGCTCGGGAGGGACAGGAGCCTACGAGCAGTACTTC.

This chain connects TRBV12-5 to TRBJ2-3; 7 bases line up with TRBD1. Trimming took 1 base from V and 0 from J; bases not matched to a gene: 4. The CDR3 loop spans 16 amino acids. Germline V gives CDR1 LGHNT, CDR2 FRNRAP. CDR3 region: CASGLGGTASTDTQYF. The CDR3 nucleotides are TGTGCTAGTGGTTTGGGAGGGACAGCTAGCACAGATACGCAGTATTTT.

V usage is TRBV5-6 and J usage is TRBJ1-4; D is perhaps TRBD1 (6 bases). The germline V gene has CDR1 SGHDT and CDR2 YYEEEE. V lost 4 bases, J lost 7 bases, and 11 bases lay in between. The CDR3 spans 13 residues. CDR3 protein: CASSPGVGEKLFF. Written as DNA, the CDR3 is TGTGCCAGCAGCCCAGGGGTTGGTGAAAAACTGTTTTTT.